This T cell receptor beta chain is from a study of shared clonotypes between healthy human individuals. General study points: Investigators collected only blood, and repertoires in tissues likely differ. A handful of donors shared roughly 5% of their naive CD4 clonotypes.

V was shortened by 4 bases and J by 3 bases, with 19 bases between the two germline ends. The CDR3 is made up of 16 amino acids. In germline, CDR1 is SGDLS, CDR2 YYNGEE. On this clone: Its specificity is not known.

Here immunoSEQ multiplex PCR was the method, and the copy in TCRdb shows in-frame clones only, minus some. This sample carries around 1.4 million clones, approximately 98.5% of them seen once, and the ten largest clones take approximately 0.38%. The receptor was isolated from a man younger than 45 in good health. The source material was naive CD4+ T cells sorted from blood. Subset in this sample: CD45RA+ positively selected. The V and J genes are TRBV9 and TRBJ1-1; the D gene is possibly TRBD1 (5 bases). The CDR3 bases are TGTGCCAGCAGCCCGAGTCCCAGGGCGTGGGACACTGAAGCTTTCTTT. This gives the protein CASSPSPRAWDTEAFF.